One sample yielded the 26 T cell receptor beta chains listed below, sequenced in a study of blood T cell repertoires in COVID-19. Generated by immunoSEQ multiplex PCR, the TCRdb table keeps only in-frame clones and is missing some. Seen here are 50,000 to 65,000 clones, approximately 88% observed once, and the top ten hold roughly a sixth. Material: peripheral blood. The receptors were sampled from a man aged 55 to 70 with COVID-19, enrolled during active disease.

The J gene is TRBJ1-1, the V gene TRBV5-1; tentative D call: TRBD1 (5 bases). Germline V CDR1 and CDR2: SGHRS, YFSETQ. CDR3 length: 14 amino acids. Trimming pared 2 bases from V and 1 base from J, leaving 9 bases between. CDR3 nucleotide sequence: TGCGCCAGCAGCTTCTCGGGGGAGAACACTGAAGCTTTCTTT. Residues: CASSFSGENTEAFF.

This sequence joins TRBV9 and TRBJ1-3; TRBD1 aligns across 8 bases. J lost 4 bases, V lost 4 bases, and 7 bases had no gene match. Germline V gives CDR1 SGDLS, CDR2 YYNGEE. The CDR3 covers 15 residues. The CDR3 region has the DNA TGTGCCAGCAGCCGAGGTCAGGGGGCAGGAAACACCATATATTTT. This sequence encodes CASSRGQGAGNTIYF.

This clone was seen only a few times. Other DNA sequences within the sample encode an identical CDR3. The CDR3 region has the DNA TGTGCCAGCAGCTCCAGACAGTCTGGAAACACCATATATTTT. Residues: CASSSRQSGNTIYF. This sequence joins TRBV7-2 and TRBJ1-3; a possible D gene is TRBD1 (5 bases). The CDR3 runs to 14 residues. Germline lookup yields CDR1 SGHTA and CDR2 FQGNSA. Between the trimmed V and J ends, which lost 4 bases and 1 base, there was a span of 8 bases.

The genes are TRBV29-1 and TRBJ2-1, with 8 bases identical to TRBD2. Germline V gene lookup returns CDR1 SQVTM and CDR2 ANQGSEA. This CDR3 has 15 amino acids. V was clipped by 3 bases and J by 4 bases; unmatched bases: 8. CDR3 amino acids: CSVDRGGGWYNEQFF. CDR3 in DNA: TGCAGCGTTGATCGAGGCGGGGGGTGGTACAATGAGCAGTTCTTC.

Written as DNA, the CDR3 is TGCAGCGCAGGGACAGGGAACCATGAGCAGTTCTTC. Protein product: CSAGTGNHEQFF. The gene calls are TRBV29-1 and TRBJ2-1; 9 nucleotides line up with TRBD1. This CDR3 region has 12 residues. The germline V gene has CDR1 SQVTM and CDR2 ANQGSEA. The junction had 6 bases not matched to a gene; V was cut back by 7 bases and J by 8 bases.

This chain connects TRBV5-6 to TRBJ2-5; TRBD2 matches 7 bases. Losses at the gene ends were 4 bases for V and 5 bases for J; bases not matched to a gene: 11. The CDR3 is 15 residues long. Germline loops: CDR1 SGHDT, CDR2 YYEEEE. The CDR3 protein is CASSRYTAGEETQYF. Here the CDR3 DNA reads TGTGCCAGCAGCCGATATACTGCGGGAGAGGAGACCCAGTACTTC.

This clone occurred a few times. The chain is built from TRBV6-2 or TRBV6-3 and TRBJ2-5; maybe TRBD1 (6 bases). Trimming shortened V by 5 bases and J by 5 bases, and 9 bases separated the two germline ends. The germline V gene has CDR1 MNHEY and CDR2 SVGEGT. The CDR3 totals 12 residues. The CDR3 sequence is CASSNRVETQYF. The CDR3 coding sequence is TGTGCCAGCAGTAACAGGGTTGAGACCCAGTACTTC.

The CDR3 reads CASSPQGTGELFF. The CDR3 DNA sequence: TGTGCCAGCAGCCCACAGGGGACCGGGGAGCTGTTTTTT. The V and J genes are TRBV3-1 (or the pseudogene TRBV3-2) and TRBJ2-2; the match to TRBD1 covers 7 bases. With V trimmed by 4 bases and J by 5 bases, 1 base remained unmatched. The CDR3 loop spans 13 amino acids. Germline V CDR1 and CDR2: LGHDT, YNNKEL (reference sequence).

The CDR3 DNA reads as TGTGCTACCATGGAGCGGGAGGGGTCCTACGAGCAGTACTTC. It is translated as CATMEREGSYEQYF. The V gene is TRBV11-3, the J gene TRBJ2-7, with 10 nucleotides matching TRBD2. Germline values: CDR1 SGHNT, CDR2 YENEEA. This CDR3 is 14 amino acids long.

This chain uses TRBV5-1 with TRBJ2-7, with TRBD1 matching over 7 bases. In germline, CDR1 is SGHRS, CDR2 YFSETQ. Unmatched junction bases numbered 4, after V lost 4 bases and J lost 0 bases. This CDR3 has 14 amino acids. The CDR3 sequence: CASSRGQNSYEQYF. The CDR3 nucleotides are TGCGCCAGCAGCAGGGGACAGAACTCCTACGAGCAGTACTTC. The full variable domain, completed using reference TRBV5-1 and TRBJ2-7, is KAGVTQTPRYLIKTRGQQVTLSCSPISGHRSVSWYQQTPGQGLQFLFEYFSETQRNKGNFPGRFSGRQFSNSRSEMNVSTLELGDSALYLCASSRGQNSYEQYFGPGTRLTVT.

Written as DNA, the CDR3 is TGTGCCAGCGGGACTAGCGCGAACACCGGGGAGCTGTTTTTT. It codes for CASGTSANTGELFF. This chain uses TRBV6-4 with TRBJ2-2; TRBD2 agrees at 10 bases. Looked up from germline, CDR1 is MRHNA and CDR2 is SNTAGT. The V segment lost 8 bases and the J segment 0 bases; nucleotides outside the gene matches: 0. This CDR3 is 14 amino acids long.

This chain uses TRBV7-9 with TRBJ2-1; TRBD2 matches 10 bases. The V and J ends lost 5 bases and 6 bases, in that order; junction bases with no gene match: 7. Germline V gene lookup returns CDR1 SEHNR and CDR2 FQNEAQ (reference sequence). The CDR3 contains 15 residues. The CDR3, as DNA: TGTGCCAGCAGCGCGCTAGCGGGAGACCCCAATGAGCAGTTCTTC. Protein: CASSALAGDPNEQFF.

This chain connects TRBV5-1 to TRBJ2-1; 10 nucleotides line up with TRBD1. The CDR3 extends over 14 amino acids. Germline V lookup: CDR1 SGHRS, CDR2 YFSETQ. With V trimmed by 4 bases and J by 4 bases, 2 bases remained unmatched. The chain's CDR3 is CASSRTGGYNEQFF. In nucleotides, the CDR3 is TGCGCCAGCAGCCGGACAGGGGGATACAATGAGCAGTTCTTC.

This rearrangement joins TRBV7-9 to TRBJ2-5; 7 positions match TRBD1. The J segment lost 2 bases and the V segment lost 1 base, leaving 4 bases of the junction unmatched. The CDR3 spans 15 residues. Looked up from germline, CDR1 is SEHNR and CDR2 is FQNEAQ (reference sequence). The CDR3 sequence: CASSLDRGPQETQYF. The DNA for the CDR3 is TGTGCCAGCAGCTTAGACAGGGGCCCTCAAGAGACCCAGTACTTC.

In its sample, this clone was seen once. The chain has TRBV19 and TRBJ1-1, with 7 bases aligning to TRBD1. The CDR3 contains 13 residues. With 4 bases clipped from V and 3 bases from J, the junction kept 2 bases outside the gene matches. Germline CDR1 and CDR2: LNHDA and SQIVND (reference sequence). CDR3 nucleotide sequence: TGTGCCAGTAGTAGGCAGGGGGACACTGAAGCTTTCTTT. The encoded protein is CASSRQGDTEAFF.

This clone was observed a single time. The CDR3 region has the DNA TGTGCCAGCAGTGATCAGGGCAGCTCCTACGAGCAGTACTTC. The encoded protein is CASSDQGSSYEQYF. This chain links TRBV6-1 with TRBJ2-7; TRBD1 might be the D (5 bases). The CDR3 extends over 14 amino acids. V was shortened by 3 bases and J by 0 bases, with 9 bases between the two germline ends. The germline CDR1 and CDR2 sequences are MNHNS and SASEGT.

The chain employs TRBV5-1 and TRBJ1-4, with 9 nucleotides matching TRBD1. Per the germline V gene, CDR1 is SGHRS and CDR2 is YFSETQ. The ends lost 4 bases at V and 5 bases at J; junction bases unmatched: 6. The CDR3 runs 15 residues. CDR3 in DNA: TGCGCCAGCAGCACCGGGACAGGGAAGAATGAAAAACTGTTTTTT. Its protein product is CASSTGTGKNEKLFF.

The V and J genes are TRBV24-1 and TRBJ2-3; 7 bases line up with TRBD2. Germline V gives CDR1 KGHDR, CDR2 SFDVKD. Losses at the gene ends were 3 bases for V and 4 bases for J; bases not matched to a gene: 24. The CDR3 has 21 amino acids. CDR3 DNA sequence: TGTGCCACCAGTGATCCGTCGAGAGGAAGGACTAGAGGCCGCACGGCAGATACGCAGTATTTT. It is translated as CATSDPSRGRTRGRTADTQYF.

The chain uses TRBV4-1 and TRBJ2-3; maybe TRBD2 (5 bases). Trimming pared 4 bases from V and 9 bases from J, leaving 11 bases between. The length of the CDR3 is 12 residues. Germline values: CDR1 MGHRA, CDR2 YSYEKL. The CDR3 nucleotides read TGCGCCAGCAGCCTTGGAGGCGCGACGCAGTATTTT. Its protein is CASSLGGATQYF.

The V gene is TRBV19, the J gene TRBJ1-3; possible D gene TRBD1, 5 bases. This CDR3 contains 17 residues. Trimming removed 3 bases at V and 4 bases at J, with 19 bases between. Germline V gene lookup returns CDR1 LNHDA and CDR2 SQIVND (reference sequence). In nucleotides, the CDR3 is TGTGCCAGTAGTATGTTGGGACTGATGACGGCGGGAAACACCATATATTTT. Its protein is CASSMLGLMTAGNTIYF.

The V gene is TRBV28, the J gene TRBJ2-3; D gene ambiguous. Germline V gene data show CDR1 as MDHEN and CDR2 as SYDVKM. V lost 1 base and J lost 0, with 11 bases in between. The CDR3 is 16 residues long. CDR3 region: CASSLFQTTSTDTQYF. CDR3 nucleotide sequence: TGTGCCAGCAGTTTATTTCAAACCACTAGCACAGATACGCAGTATTTT.

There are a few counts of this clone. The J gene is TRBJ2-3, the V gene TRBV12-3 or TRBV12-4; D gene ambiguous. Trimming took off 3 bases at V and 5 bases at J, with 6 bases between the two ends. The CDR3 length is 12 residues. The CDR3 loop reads CASSFKRDTQYF. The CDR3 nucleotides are TGTGCCAGCAGTTTTAAGCGAGATACGCAGTATTTT.

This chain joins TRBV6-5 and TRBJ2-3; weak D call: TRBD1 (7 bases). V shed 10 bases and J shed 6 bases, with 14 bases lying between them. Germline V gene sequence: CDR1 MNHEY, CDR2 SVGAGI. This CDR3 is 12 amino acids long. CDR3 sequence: CATAGGLDTQYF. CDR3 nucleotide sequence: TGTGCCACCGCAGGGGGACTGGATACGCAGTATTTT.

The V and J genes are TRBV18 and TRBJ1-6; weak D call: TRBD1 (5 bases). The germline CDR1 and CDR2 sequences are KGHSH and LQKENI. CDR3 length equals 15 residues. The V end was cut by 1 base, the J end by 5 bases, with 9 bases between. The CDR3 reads CASSPLARDNSPLHF. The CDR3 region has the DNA TGTGCCAGCTCACCACTCGCCAGGGATAATTCACCCCTCCACTTT.

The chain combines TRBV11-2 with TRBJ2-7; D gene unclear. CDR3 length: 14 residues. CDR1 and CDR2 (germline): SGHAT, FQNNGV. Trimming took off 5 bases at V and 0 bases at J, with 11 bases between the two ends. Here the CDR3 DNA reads TGTGCCAGCAGCCACACAAGGAGCTCCTACGAGCAGTACTTC. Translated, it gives CASSHTRSSYEQYF. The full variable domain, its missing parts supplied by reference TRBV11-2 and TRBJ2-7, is EAGVAQSPRYKIIEKRQSVAFWCNPISGHATLYWYQQILGQGPKLLIQFQNNGVVDDSQLPKDRFSAERLKGVDSTLKIQPAKLEDSAVYLCASSHTRSSYEQYFGPGTRLTVT.

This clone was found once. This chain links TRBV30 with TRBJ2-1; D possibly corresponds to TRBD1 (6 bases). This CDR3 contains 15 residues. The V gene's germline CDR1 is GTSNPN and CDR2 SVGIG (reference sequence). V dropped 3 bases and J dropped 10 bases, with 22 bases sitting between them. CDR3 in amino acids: CAWSITGIGGREQFF. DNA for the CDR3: TGTGCCTGGAGCATTACAGGGATTGGAGGCCGGGAGCAGTTCTTC.